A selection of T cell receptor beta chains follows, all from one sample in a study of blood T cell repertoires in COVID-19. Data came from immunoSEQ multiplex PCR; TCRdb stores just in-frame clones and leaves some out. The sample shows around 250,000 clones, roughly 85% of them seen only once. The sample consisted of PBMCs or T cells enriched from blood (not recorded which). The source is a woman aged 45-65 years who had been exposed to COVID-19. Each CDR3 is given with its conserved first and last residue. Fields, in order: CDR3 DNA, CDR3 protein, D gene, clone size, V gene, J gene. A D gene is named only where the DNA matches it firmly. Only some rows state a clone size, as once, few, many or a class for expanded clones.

CDR3nt: TGTGCCAGCAGTGAATCAGGGACAGGGAATCAAAACATTCAGTACTTC
CDR3aa: CASSESGTGNQNIQYF
d_gene: TRBD1
abundance: -
v_gene: TRBV25-1
j_gene: TRBJ2-4

CDR3nt: TGTGCCAGCTCACCCCGGGACAGAGGAATCTATGGCTACACCTTC
CDR3aa: CASSPRDRGIYGYTF
d_gene: TRBD1
abundance: -
v_gene: TRBV18
j_gene: TRBJ1-2

CDR3nt: TGCGCCAGCAGCGGGACTACTAGCACAGATACGCAGTATTTT
CDR3aa: CASSGTTSTDTQYF
d_gene: TRBD2
abundance: once
v_gene: TRBV5-1
j_gene: TRBJ2-3

CDR3nt: TGTGCCAGCAGTTCACCAGGGCGGGGGCCCGGCGGGGAGCTGTTTTTT
CDR3aa: CASSSPGRGPGGELFF
d_gene: -
abundance: few
v_gene: TRBV28
j_gene: TRBJ2-2

CDR3nt: TGTGCCAGCAGCGTAGGGGCATTATCAACCTACGAGCAGTACTTC
CDR3aa: CASSVGALSTYEQYF
d_gene: -
abundance: -
v_gene: TRBV9
j_gene: TRBJ2-7

CDR3nt: TGTGCCAGTAGTATCGCGAGTCCCCGAGGGAACACTGAAGCTTTCTTT
CDR3aa: CASSIASPRGNTEAFF
d_gene: -
abundance: few
v_gene: TRBV19
j_gene: TRBJ1-1

CDR3nt: TGCGCCAGCAGCCAAGAAAGTCGAGGTTACAATGAGCAGTTCTTC
CDR3aa: CASSQESRGYNEQFF
d_gene: -
abundance: -
v_gene: TRBV4-3
j_gene: TRBJ2-1

CDR3nt: TGTGCTAGTGGTCAAGCGGGGGGCCTAAACACCGGGGAGCTGTTTTTT
CDR3aa: CASGQAGGLNTGELFF
d_gene: TRBD2
abundance: -
v_gene: TRBV12-5
j_gene: TRBJ2-2

CDR3nt: TGCGCCAGCAGCATCGGGGGGGCCGTCCACGAGCAGTACTTC
CDR3aa: CASSIGGAVHEQYF
d_gene: TRBD2
abundance: -
v_gene: TRBV5-1
j_gene: TRBJ2-7

CDR3nt: TGTGCCAGCAGCTTGCTACCGGGACTTATCTACGAGCAGTACTTC
CDR3aa: CASSLLPGLIYEQYF
d_gene: -
abundance: -
v_gene: TRBV7-2
j_gene: TRBJ2-7

CDR3nt: TGTGCCAGCAGGGGCACAGGGGGAAGCAATCAGCCCCAGCATTTT
CDR3aa: CASRGTGGSNQPQHF
d_gene: TRBD1
abundance: -
v_gene: TRBV27
j_gene: TRBJ1-5

CDR3nt: TGTGCCAGCAGCTTAACCGGGGGACAGGGCTACGAGCAGTACTTC
CDR3aa: CASSLTGGQGYEQYF
d_gene: TRBD1
abundance: -
v_gene: TRBV7-3
j_gene: TRBJ2-7

CDR3nt: TGTGCCAGCAGTTTAGTAGGGGGAAGTCAGCCCCAGCATTTT
CDR3aa: CASSLVGGSQPQHF
d_gene: -
abundance: -
v_gene: TRBV27
j_gene: TRBJ1-5

CDR3nt: TGCGCCAGCAGCCAGGGACAGGGAGGGACTGAAGCTTTCTTT
CDR3aa: CASSQGQGGTEAFF
d_gene: TRBD1
abundance: -
v_gene: TRBV5-1
j_gene: TRBJ1-1

CDR3nt: TGTGCCAGCAGCTACGACAGGGCTGAAGCTTTCTTT
CDR3aa: CASSYDRAEAFF
d_gene: TRBD1
abundance: -
v_gene: TRBV11-2
j_gene: TRBJ1-1

CDR3nt: TGTGCCAGCAGTGAAGATAGGGGAAGGAACTATGGCTACACCTTC
CDR3aa: CASSEDRGRNYGYTF
d_gene: -
abundance: -
v_gene: TRBV6-1
j_gene: TRBJ1-2